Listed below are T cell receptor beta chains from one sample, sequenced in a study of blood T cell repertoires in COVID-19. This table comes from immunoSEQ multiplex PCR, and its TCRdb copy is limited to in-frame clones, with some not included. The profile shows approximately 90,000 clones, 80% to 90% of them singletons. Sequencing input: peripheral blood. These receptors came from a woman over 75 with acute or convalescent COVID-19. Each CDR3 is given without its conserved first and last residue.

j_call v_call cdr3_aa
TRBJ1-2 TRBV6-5 ASSQAGLLSNGYT
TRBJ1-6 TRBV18 ASSPIRGSYNSPLH
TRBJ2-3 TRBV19 AERQGSTDTQY
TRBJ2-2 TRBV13 ASSLSGPGELF
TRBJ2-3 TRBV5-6 ASGPGQGRTDTQY
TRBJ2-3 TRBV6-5 ASSSGTGADRYTQY
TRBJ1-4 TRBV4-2 ASSQDRARVTTNEKLF
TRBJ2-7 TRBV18 ASSPSSSSYEQY
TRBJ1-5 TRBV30 AWTAGGSGQPQH
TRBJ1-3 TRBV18 ASSPRSLRSSGNTIY
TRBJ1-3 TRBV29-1 SARQGRSGNTIY
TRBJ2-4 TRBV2 ASSENRAQNIQY
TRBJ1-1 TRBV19 ASNIQGVGKTEAF
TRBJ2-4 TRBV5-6 ASSLKGQGGMSKNIQY
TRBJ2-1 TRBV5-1 ASSLAGVIGNEQF
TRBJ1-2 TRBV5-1 ASSQGDYGYT
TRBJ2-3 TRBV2 ASRLTLTADTQY
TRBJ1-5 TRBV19 ASSISLGAVGDQPQH
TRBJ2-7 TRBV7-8 ASSLGVGAEQY
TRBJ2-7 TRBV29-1 SARQASYEQY
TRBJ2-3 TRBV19 ASSIGQGDTDTQY
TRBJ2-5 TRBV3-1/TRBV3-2 ASSPTSGGSQETQY
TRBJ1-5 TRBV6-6 ASITGRGNQPQH
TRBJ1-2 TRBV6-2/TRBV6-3 ASSYSPGNRGPFNYGYT
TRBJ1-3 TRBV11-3 ASSSTATAGNTIY
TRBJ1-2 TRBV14 ASSHRLPTGDGGYT
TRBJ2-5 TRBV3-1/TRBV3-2 ASSPRGETQY
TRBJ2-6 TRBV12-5 ASGLGVNSGANVLT
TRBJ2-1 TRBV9 ASSVAEVSYNEQF
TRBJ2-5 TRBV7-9 ASSLVRTAEQETQY
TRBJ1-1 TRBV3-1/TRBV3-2 ASSPVLMRGVDTEAF
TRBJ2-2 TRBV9 ASSVTDSGGSGELF
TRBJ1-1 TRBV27 ASRQGSMNTEAF
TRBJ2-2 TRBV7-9 ASSQRTDMNTGELF
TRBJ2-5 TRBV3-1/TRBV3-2 ASSLRTSGRAGETQY
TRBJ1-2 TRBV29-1 SVEGRGRGNGYT
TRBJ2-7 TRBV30 AWSSGHSYEQY
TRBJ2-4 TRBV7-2 ASSSYQGVAKNIQY
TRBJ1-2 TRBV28 AGQGPFQYGYT
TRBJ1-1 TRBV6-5 ASSYSTGQRTEAF
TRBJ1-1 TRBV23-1 ASTTRGHPNTEAF
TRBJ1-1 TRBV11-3 ASSLSFGREGTEAF